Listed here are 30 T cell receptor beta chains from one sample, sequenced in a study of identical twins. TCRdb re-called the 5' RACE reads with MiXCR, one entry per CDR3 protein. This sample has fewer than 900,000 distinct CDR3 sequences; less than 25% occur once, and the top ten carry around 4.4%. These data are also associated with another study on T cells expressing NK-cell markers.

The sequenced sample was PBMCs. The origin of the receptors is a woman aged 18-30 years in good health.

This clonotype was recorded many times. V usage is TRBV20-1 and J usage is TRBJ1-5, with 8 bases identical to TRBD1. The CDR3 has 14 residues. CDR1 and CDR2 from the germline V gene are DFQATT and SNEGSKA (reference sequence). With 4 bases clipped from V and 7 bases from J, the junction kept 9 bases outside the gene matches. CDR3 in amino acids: CSAIKDRVSQPQHF. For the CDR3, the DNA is TGCAGTGCTATTAAGGACAGGGTGAGCCAGCCCCAGCATTTT.

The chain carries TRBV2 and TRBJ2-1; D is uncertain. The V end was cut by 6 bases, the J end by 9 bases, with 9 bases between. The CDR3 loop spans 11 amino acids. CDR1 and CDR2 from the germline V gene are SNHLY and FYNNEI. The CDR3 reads CASSYDVEQFF. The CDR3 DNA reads TGTGCCAGCAGCTACGATGTTGAGCAGTTCTTC.

CDR3 residues: CASSLDWGFKTQYF. The CDR3 DNA follows: TGTGCCAGCAGCTTAGACTGGGGGTTTAAGACCCAGTACTTC. The chain carries TRBV7-9 and TRBJ2-5; D is perhaps TRBD1 or TRBD2 (5 bases each). Germline lookup yields CDR1 SEHNR and CDR2 FQNEAQ (reference sequence). Trimming took off 1 base at V and 6 bases at J, with 12 bases between the two ends. The CDR3 has 14 residues.

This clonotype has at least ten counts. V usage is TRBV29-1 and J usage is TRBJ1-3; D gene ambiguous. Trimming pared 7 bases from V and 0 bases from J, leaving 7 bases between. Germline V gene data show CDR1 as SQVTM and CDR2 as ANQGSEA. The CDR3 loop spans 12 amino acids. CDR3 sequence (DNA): TGCAGCGCCACGATCTCTGGAAACACCATATATTTT. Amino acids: CSATISGNTIYF.

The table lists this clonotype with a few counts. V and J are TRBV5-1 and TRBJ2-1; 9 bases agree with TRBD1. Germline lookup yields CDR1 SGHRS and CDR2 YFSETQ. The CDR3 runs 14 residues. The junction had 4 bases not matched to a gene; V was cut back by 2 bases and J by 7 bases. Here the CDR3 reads CASSLWTGVNEQFF. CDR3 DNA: TGCGCCAGCAGCTTATGGACAGGGGTTAATGAGCAGTTCTTC.

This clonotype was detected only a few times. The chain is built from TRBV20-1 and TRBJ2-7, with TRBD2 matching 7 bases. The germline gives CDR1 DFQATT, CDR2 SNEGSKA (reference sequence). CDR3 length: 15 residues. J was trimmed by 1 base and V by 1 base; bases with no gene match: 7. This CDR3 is CSARALAGLSYEQYF. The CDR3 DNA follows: TGCAGTGCTAGAGCTTTAGCGGGTTTATCCTACGAGCAGTACTTC.

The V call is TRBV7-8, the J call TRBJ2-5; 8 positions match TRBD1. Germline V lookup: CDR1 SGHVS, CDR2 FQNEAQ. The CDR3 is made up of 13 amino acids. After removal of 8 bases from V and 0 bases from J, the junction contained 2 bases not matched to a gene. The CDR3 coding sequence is TGTGCCAGCGGGGACAGGTACCAAGAGACCCAGTACTTC. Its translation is CASGDRYQETQYF.

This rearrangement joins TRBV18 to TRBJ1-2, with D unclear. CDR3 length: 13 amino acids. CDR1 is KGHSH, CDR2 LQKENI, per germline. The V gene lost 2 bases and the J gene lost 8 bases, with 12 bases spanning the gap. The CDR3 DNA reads TGTGCCAGCTCACCAGGGGTGGCATACGGCTACACCTTC. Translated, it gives CASSPGVAYGYTF.

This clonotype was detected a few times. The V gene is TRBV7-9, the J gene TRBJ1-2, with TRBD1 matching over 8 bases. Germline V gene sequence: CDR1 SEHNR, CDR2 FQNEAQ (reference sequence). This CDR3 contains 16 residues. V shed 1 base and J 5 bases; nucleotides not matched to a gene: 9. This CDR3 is CASSLGRQGAKYGYTF. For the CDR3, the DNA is TGTGCCAGCAGCTTAGGGCGGCAGGGGGCGAAATATGGCTACACCTTC. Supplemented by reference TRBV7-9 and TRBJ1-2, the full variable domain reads DTGVSQNPRHKITKRGQNVTFRCDPISEHNRLYWYRQTLGQGPEFLTYFQNEAQLEKSRLLSDRFSAERPKGSFSTLEIQRTEQGDSAMYLCASSLGRQGAKYGYTFGSGTRLTVV.

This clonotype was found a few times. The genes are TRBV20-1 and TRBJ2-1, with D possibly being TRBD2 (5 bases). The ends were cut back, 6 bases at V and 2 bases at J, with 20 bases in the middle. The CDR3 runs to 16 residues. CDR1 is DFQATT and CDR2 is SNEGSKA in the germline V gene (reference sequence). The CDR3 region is CSAPLFGAGPYNEQFF. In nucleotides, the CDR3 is TGCAGTGCGCCCCTTTTCGGCGCGGGCCCCTACAATGAGCAGTTCTTC.

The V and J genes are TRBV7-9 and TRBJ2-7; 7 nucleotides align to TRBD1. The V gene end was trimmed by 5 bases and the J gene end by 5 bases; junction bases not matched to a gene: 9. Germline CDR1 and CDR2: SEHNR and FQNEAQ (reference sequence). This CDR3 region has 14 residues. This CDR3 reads CASSRTGDPHEQYF. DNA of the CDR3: TGTGCCAGCAGCCGTACAGGGGATCCCCACGAGCAGTACTTC.

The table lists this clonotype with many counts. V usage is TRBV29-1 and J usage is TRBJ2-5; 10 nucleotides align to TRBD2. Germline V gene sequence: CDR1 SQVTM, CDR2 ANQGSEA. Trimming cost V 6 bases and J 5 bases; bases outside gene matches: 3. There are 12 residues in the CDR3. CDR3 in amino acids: CSVLAGAETQYF. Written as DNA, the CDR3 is TGCAGCGTGCTAGCGGGAGCGGAGACCCAGTACTTC.

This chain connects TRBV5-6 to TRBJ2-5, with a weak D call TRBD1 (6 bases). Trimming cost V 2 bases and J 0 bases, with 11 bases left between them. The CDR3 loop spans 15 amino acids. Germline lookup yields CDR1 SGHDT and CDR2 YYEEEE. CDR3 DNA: TGTGCCAGCAGCTTTCGTACAGGGTACCAAGAGACCCAGTACTTC. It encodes CASSFRTGYQETQYF. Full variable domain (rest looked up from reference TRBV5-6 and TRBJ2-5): DAGVTQSPTHLIKTRGQQVTLRCSPKSGHDTVSWYQQALGQGPQFIFQYYEEEERQRGNFPDRFSGHQFPNYSSELNVNALLLGDSALYLCASSFRTGYQETQYFGPGTRLLVL.

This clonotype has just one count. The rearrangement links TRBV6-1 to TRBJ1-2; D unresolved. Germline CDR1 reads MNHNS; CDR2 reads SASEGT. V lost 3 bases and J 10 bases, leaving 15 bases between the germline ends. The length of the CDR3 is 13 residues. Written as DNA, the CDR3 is TGTGCCAGCAGTGAGGTCCCCACTAAAGACTACACCTTC. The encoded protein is CASSEVPTKDYTF.

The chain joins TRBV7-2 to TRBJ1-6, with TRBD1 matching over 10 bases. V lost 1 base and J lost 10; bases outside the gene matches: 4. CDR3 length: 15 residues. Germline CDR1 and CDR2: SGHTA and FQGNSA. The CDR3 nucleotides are TGTGCCAGCAGCTTAGGGACAGGGGGTCGGTCACCCCTCCACTTT. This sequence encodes CASSLGTGGRSPLHF.

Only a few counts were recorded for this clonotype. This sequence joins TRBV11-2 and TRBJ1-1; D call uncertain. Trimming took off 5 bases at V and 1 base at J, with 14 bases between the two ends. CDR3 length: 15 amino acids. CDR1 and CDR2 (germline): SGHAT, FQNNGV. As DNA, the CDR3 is TGTGCCAGCAGCGCCGGGCGACGGGGGAACACTGAAGCTTTCTTT. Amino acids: CASSAGRRGNTEAFF.

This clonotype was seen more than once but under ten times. The CDR3 loop is CASSSPDTGFYEQYF. In DNA, the CDR3 is TGCGCCAGCAGCTCCCCGGACACGGGATTTTACGAGCAGTACTTC. This chain connects TRBV5-1 to TRBJ2-7, with D perhaps matching TRBD1 or TRBD2 (5 bases each). Germline V gives CDR1 SGHRS, CDR2 YFSETQ. The CDR3 contains 15 residues. Trimming removed 3 bases at V and 4 bases at J, with 17 bases between.

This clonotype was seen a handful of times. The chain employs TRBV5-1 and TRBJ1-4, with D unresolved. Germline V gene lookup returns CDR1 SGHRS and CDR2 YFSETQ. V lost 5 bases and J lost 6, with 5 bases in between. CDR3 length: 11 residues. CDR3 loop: CASRLHEKLFF. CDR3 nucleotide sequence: TGCGCCAGCAGGCTTCATGAAAAACTGTTTTTT. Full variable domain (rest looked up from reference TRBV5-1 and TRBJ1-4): KAGVTQTPRYLIKTRGQQVTLSCSPISGHRSVSWYQQTPGQGLQFLFEYFSETQRNKGNFPGRFSGRQFSNSRSEMNVSTLELGDSALYLCASRLHEKLFFGSGTQLSVL.

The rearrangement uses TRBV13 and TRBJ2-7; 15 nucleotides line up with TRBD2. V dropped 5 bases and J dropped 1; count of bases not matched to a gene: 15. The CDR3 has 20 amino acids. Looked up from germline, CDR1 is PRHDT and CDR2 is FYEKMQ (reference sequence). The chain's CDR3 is CASSPRAKLGTSGRSYEQYF. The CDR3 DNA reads TGTGCCAGCAGCCCTCGGGCCAAACTCGGGACTAGCGGGAGGTCCTACGAGCAGTACTTC.

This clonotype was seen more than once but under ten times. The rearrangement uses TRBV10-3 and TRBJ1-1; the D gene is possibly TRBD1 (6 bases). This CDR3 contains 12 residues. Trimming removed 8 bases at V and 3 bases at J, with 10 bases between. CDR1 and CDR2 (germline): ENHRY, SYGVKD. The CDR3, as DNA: TGTGCCATCGGGGGCTCGGACACTGAAGCTTTCTTT. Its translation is CAIGGSDTEAFF.

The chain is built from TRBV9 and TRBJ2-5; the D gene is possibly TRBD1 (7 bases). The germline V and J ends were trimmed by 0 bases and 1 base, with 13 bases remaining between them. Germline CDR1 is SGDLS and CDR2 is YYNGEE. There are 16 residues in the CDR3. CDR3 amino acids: CASSVGGGGAQETQYF. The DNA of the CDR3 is TGTGCCAGCAGCGTAGGAGGGGGCGGGGCCCAAGAGACCCAGTACTTC.

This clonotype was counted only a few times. The CDR3 nucleotides read TGCAGTGCTAGGTCTGCGGGGGGGCCTGACACGCAGTATTTT. As protein: CSARSAGGPDTQYF. The chain links TRBV20-1 to TRBJ2-3; 9 nucleotides align to TRBD2. J gave up 9 bases and V 3 bases, and 10 bases lay outside the gene matches. CDR1 is DFQATT, CDR2 SNEGSKA, per germline (reference sequence). The CDR3 is 14 amino acids.

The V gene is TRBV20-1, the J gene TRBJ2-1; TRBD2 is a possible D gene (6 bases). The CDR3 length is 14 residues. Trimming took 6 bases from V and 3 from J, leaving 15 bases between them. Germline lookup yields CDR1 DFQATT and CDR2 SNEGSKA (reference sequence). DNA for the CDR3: TGCAGTGCCAGGAGCCTAGCGCACTACAATGAGCAGTTCTTC. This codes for CSARSLAHYNEQFF.

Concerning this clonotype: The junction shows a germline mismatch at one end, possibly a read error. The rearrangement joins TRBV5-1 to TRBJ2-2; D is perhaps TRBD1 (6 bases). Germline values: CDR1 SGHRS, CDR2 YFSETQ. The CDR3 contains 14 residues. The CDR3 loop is CATSPIQGPGELFF. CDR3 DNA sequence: TGCGCCACCAGCCCCATACAGGGTCCCGGGGAGCTGTTTTTT.

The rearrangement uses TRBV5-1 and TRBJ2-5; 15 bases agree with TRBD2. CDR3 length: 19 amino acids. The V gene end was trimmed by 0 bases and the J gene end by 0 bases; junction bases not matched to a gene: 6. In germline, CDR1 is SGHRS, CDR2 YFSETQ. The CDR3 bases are TGCGCCAGCAGCTTGGACGGGACTAGCGGGGGGACGTACCAAGAGACCCAGTACTTC. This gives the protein CASSLDGTSGGTYQETQYF. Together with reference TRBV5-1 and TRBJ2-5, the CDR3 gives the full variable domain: KAGVTQTPRYLIKTRGQQVTLSCSPISGHRSVSWYQQTPGQGLQFLFEYFSETQRNKGNFPGRFSGRQFSNSRSEMNVSTLELGDSALYLCASSLDGTSGGTYQETQYFGPGTRLLVL.

The CDR3: CASRTQYTDTQYF. As DNA, the CDR3 is TGTGCCAGCAGGACCCAATACACAGATACGCAGTATTTT. V is TRBV6-2 or TRBV6-3 and J is TRBJ2-3; D not certain. Between the trimmed V and J ends, which lost 6 bases and 2 bases, there was a span of 9 bases. Germline V gives CDR1 MNHEY, CDR2 SVGEGT. The CDR3 sequence is 13 residues long.

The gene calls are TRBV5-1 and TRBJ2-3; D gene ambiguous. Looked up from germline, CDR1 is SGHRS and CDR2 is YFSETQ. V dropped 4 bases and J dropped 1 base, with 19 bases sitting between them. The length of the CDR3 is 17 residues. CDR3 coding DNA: TGCGCCAGCAGCGATAACATCCGGGCCGGTCGCACAGATACGCAGTATTTT. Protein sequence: CASSDNIRAGRTDTQYF. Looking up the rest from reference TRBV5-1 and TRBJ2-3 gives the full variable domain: KAGVTQTPRYLIKTRGQQVTLSCSPISGHRSVSWYQQTPGQGLQFLFEYFSETQRNKGNFPGRFSGRQFSNSRSEMNVSTLELGDSALYLCASSDNIRAGRTDTQYFGPGTRLTVL.

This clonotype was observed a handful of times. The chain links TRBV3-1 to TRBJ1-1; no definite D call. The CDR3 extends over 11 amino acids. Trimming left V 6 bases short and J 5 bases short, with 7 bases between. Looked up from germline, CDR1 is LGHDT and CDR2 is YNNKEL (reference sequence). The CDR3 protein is CASRGQTEAFF. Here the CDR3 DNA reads TGTGCCAGCAGGGGCCAAACTGAAGCTTTCTTT.

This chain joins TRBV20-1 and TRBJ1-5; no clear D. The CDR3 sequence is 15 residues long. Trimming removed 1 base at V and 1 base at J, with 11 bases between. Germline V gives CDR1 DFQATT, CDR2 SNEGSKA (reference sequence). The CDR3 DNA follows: TGCAGTGCTAGAGCGGGTAGTGGAAGCAATCAGCCCCAGCATTTT. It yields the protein CSARAGSGSNQPQHF.

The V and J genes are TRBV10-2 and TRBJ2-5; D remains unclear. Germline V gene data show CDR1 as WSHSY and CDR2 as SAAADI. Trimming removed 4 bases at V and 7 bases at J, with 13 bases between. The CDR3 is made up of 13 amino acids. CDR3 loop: CASSVLGFATQYF. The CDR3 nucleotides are TGCGCCAGCAGTGTCCTGGGGTTCGCGACCCAGTACTTC.